The 20 T cell receptor beta chains listed next were all sequenced from one sample in a study of CD4 and CD8 cells across lung adenocarcinoma regions. TCRdb re-called the PCR reads through MiXCR, storing one row per CDR3 protein. The repertoire holds around 15,000 distinct CDR3 sequences, with about 48% as singletons. Sequenced: CD4+ T cells from the center of a lung tumor. These TCRs come from a male donor with lung adenocarcinoma. The CD4 and CD8 labels of this study may be unreliable.

Notes on this clonotype: Relative to the germline gene, one junction end is altered; a read error may explain this. The chain employs TRBV27 and TRBJ2-6; no definite D call. CDR1 is MNHEY, CDR2 SMNVEV, per germline (reference sequence). The CDR3 length is 16 residues. The CDR3 nucleotides are TGTGCCAGCAGCTCCGGACGCCTCCCGTGGTCCTACGTGCAGTCCTTC. Encoded protein: CASSSGRLPWSYVQSF. Full variable domain (remainder filled in from reference TRBV27 and TRBJ2-6): EAQVTQNPRYLITVTGKKLTVTCSQNMNHEYMSWYRQDPGLGLRQIYYSMNVEVTDKGDVPEGYKVSRKEKRNFPLILESPSPNQTSLYFCASSSGRLPWSYVQSFGAGSRLTVL.

This clonotype is judged large. The chain couples TRBV10-1 to TRBJ2-1; 8 nucleotides line up with TRBD1. Germline trimming cut 5 bases from V and 9 bases from J; bases unmatched to any gene: 9. Germline assignment: CDR1 WNHNN and CDR2 SYGVQD (reference sequence). The CDR3 is 14 residues long. Here the CDR3 DNA reads TGCGCCAGCAGTCTACAGGGGGGCATGGGTGAGCAGTTCTTC. Amino acid sequence: CASSLQGGMGEQFF.

The genes are TRBV19 and TRBJ2-1, with D possibly TRBD2 on 6 matching bases. In germline, CDR1 is LNHDA, CDR2 SQIVND (reference sequence). Trimming took off 6 bases at V and 4 bases at J, with 10 bases between the two ends. The CDR3 runs 13 residues. In DNA form, the CDR3 reads TGTGCCAGTAGCCTAGCGCCATACAATGAGCAGTTCTTC. Its protein is CASSLAPYNEQFF. Combining the CDR3 with reference TRBV19 and TRBJ2-1 gives the whole variable domain DGGITQSPKYLFRKEGQNVTLSCEQNLNHDAMYWYRQDPGQGLRLIYYSQIVNDFQKGDIAEGYSVSREKKESFPLTVTSAQKNPTAFYLCASSLAPYNEQFFGPGTRLTVL.

This clonotype came up many times. V and J are TRBV4-2 and TRBJ2-7, with 9 nucleotides matching TRBD2. This CDR3 region has 15 residues. Losses at the gene ends were 0 bases for V and 0 bases for J; bases not matched to a gene: 0. Germline V CDR1 and CDR2: LGHNA, YNFKEQ. CDR3 nucleotide sequence: TGTGCCAGCAGCCAAGAGACTAGCGGCTCCTACGAGCAGTACTTC. Its protein is CASSQETSGSYEQYF.

This clonotype was counted many times. The chain carries TRBV27 and TRBJ2-3; 13 bases are a match to TRBD2. CDR1 and CDR2 from the germline V gene are MNHEY and SMNVEV (reference sequence). This CDR3 contains 16 residues. V was pared by 6 bases and J by 2 bases, with 5 bases of the junction left unmatched. The CDR3 spells CASSRTSGGFTDTQYF. CDR3 nucleotides: TGTGCCAGCAGCCGGACTAGCGGGGGATTCACAGATACGCAGTATTTT.

This clonotype was recorded once. The junction does not match germline at one end; this may be a read error. The chain joins TRBV10-1 to TRBJ2-3; D may correspond to TRBD1 or TRBD2 (5 bases each). Germline V lookup: CDR1 WNHNN, CDR2 SYGVQD (reference sequence). The CDR3 consists of 15 residues. CDR3 coding DNA: TGCGCCAGCAGTGCGGGGCTGTGCGAAAAAAACACTCAGTACTTT. Protein: CASSAGLCEKNTQYF.

This clonotype was seen at least ten times. The CDR3 is CASISLGRGTEAFF. For the CDR3, the DNA is TGTGCCAGCATTAGTCTGGGGAGGGGCACTGAAGCTTTCTTT. The chain is built from TRBV6-5 and TRBJ1-1; D might be TRBD1 (5 bases). Trimming took 7 bases from V and 4 from J, leaving 16 bases between them. Per germline, CDR1 MNHEY and CDR2 SVGAGI. This CDR3 has 14 residues.

V usage is TRBV10-2 and J usage is TRBJ2-4, with a possible D match to TRBD1 (5 bases). The J call may be wrong; the DNA end is better matched by TRBJ2-5. The CDR3 has 14 residues. Looked up from germline, CDR1 is WSHSY and CDR2 is SAAADI. CDR3 residues: CASRGYGGAETQYF. The CDR3 DNA reads TGCGCCAGCAGGGGATACGGTGGGGCAGAGACCCAGTACTTC.

On this clonotype: Germline and junction disagree at one end, which may indicate a read error. The chain links TRBV27 to TRBJ2-5; D tentatively fits TRBD1 or TRBD2 (5 bases each). CDR1 and CDR2 from the germline V gene are MNHEY and SMNVEV (reference sequence). CDR3 size: 17 residues. The CDR3 DNA reads TGTGCCAGCAGAACGGGGCGACGGGCGCGTGACAAAGAGACCCAGTACTTT. As protein: CASRTGRRARDKETQYF.

This clonotype is categorized as medium-sized (0.01 to 0.1%). The rearrangement joins TRBV6-1 to TRBJ2-5; the D is unclear. In germline, CDR1 is MNHNS, CDR2 SASEGT. This CDR3 has 10 residues. The CDR3 protein is CVVGTETQYF. The CDR3 nucleotides read TGTGTTGTGGGAACGGAGACCCAGTACTTC.

A word on this clonotype: The CDR3 carries no conserved terminal phenylalanine or tryptophan, so it likely arises from a read error. The DNA is omitted, as the CDR3 cannot be located on it reliably, and the CDR3 follows TCRdb's listing. The chain recombines TRBV6-1 with TRBJ2-5. Germline CDR1 and CDR2: MNHNS and SASEGT. The CDR3 length is 14 residues, termini included. The CDR3 spells CASSEYGSQETWYL.

The chain joins TRBV6-1 to TRBJ2-5, with D perhaps matching TRBD1 (6 bases). Per the germline V gene, CDR1 is MNHNS and CDR2 is SASEGT. The V end lost 4 bases, the J end lost 5 bases, and 17 bases lay between the germline ends. This CDR3 contains 15 residues. DNA of the CDR3: TGTGCCAGCAGTGGGATGGACAGTGGGTGGGAGACCCAGTACTTC. Its protein is CASSGMDSGWETQYF.

This clonotype was recorded at least ten times. The chain employs TRBV6-5 and TRBJ1-2; D possibly corresponds to TRBD1 (5 bases). V shed 2 bases and J shed 4 bases, with 8 bases lying between them. The CDR3 has 13 amino acids. Germline loops: CDR1 MNHEY, CDR2 SVGAGI. This CDR3 is CASSYRQPYGYTF. The CDR3 region has the DNA TGTGCCAGCAGTTACCGACAGCCCTATGGCTACACCTTC.

The table lists this clonotype with a few counts. The chain recombines TRBV6-5 with TRBJ1-1; a weak D match, TRBD1 (6 bases). Trimming removed 2 bases from V and 2 bases from J, with 12 bases in between. Germline lookup yields CDR1 MNHEY and CDR2 SVGAGI. The CDR3 extends over 15 amino acids. CDR3 amino acids: CASSYGGPGNTEAFF. CDR3 DNA: TGTGCCAGCAGTTACGGGGGCCCGGGTAACACTGAAGCTTTCTTT.

The rearrangement links TRBV3-1 to TRBJ2-3; D possibly corresponds to TRBD1 (6 bases). CDR1 and CDR2 (germline): LGHDT, YNNKEL (reference sequence). This CDR3 has 14 amino acids. V was cut by 2 bases and J by 4 bases, with 10 bases left in between. In DNA, the CDR3 is TGTGCCAGCAGCCAACTACAGGGAGCAGATACGCAGTATTTT. This translates into CASSQLQGADTQYF.

This clonotype appeared many times. A clone one base away is much larger, so this may be a read error. V and J are TRBV6-1 and TRBJ2-1; TRBD2 matches at 9 bases. From germline, CDR1 is MNHNS and CDR2 SASEGT. The CDR3 has 14 residues. V lost 6 bases to trimming and J lost 10 bases; unmatched junction nucleotides: 10. CDR3 DNA sequence: TGTGCCAGCAGAGGGCGGGGGGGCACTTACGAGCAGTTCTTC. This codes for CASRGRGGTYEQFF.

The chain couples TRBV9 to TRBJ2-1, with D perhaps TRBD1 (6 bases). Gene TRBJ2-5 matches the end of the DNA better, so the J call may be wrong. The germline V gene encodes CDR1 SGDLS and CDR2 YYNGEE. The CDR3 contains 18 residues. The CDR3 loop reads CASSLEGSVTGTQETQYF. In DNA, the CDR3 is TGTGCCAGCAGTTTAGAAGGGTCGGTGACAGGAACCCAAGAGACCCAGTACTTC.

This clonotype was counted ten times or more. CDR3 protein: CASRGAADTQYF. The DNA of the CDR3 is TGTGCCAGCAGGGGGGCCGCAGATACGCAGTATTTT. The rearrangement joins TRBV6-1 to TRBJ2-3, with D perhaps matching TRBD1 (6 bases). The CDR3 covers 12 residues. Germline CDR1 MNHNS, CDR2 SASEGT. V was shortened by 6 bases and J by 4 bases, with 8 bases between the two germline ends.

By proportion, this clonotype is medium-sized. The CDR3 bases are TGTGCCAGCAGTTACTCCCAGGGGGCAGGCGAGCAGTACTTC. It yields the protein CASSYSQGAGEQYF. The chain links TRBV6-5 to TRBJ2-1, with TRBD1 identical over 8 bases. The end of the DNA is better explained by TRBJ2-7, so the J call may be wrong. The length of the CDR3 is 14 residues. In germline, CDR1 is MNHEY, CDR2 SVGAGI.

J is TRBJ2-1 and V is TRBV14; TRBD1 agrees at 9 bases. Looked up from germline, CDR1 is SGHDN and CDR2 is FVKESK. CDR3 length equals 16 residues. V gave up 4 bases and J gave up 13 bases; unmatched junction bases: 17. The CDR3 protein is CASSPETGGWAETQFF. The CDR3 DNA is TGTGCCAGCAGCCCCGAGACAGGGGGTTGGGCAGAGACTCAGTTCTTC.